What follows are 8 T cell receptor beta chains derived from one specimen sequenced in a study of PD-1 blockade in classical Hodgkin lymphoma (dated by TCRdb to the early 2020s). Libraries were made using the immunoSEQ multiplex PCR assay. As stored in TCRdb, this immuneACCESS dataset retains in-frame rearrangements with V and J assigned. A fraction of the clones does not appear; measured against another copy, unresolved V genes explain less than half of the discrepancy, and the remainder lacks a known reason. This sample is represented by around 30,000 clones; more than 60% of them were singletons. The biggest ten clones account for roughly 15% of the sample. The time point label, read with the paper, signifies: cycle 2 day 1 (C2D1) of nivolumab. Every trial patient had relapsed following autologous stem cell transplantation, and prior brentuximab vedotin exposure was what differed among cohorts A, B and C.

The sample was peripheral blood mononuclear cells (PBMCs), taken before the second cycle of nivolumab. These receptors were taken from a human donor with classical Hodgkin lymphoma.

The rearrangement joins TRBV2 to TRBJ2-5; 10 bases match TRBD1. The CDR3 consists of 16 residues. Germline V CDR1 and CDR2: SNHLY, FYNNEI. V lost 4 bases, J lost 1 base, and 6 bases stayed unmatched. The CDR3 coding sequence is TGTGCCAGCAGTGTAGGGACAGGGGCCCTCCAAGAGACCCAGTACTTC. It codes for CASSVGTGALQETQYF.

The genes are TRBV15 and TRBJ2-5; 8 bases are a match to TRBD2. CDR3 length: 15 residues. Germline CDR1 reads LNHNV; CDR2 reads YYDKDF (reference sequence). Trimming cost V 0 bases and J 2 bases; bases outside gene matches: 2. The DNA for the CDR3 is TGTGCCACCAGCAGAGATGGGACTAGGCAAGAGACCCAGTACTTC. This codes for CATSRDGTRQETQYF.

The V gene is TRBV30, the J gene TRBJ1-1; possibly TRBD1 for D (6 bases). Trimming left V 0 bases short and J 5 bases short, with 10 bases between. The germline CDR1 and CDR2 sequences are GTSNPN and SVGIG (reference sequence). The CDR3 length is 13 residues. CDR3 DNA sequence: TGTGCCTGGAGTGTACGGACAGATACTGAAGCTTTCTTT. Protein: CAWSVRTDTEAFF.

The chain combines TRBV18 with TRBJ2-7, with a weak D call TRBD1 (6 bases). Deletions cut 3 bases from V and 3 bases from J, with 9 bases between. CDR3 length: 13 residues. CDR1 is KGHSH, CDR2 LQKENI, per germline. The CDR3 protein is CASSPETGYEQYF. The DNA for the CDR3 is TGTGCCAGCTCACCCGAGACAGGCTACGAGCAGTACTTC. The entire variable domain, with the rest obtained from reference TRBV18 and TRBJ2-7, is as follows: NAGVMQNPRHLVRRRGQEARLRCSPMKGHSHVYWYRQLPEEGLKFMVYLQKENIIDESGMPKERFSAEFPKEGPSILRIQQVVRGDSAAYFCASSPETGYEQYFGPGTRLTVT.

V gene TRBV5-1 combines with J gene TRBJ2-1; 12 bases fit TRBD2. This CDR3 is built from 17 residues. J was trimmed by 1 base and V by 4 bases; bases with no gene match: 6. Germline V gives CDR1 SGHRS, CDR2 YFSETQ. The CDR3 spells CASSPSSGGVSYNEQFF. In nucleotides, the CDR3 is TGCGCCAGCAGCCCCTCTAGCGGGGGGGTTTCCTACAATGAGCAGTTCTTC.

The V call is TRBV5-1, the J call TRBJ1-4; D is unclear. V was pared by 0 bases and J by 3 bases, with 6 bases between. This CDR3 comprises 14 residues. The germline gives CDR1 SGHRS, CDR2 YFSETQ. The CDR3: CASSLGSANEKLFF. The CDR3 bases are TGCGCCAGCAGCTTGGGGTCCGCTAATGAAAAACTGTTTTTT. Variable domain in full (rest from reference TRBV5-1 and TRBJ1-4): KAGVTQTPRYLIKTRGQQVTLSCSPISGHRSVSWYQQTPGQGLQFLFEYFSETQRNKGNFPGRFSGRQFSNSRSEMNVSTLELGDSALYLCASSLGSANEKLFFGSGTQLSVL.

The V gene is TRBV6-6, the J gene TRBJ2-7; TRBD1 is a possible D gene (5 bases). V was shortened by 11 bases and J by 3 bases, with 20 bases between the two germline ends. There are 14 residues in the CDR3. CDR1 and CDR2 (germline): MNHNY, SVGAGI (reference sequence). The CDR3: CAGRRLDTRYEQYF. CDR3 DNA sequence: TGTGCCGGACGAAGGCTGGACACCCGCTACGAGCAGTACTTC.

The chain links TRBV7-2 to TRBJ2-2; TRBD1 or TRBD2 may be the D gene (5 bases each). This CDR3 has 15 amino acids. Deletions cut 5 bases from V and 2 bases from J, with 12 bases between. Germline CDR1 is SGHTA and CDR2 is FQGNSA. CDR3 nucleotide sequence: TGTGCCAGCAGCCCGGGGCAGGGAAACACCGGGGAGCTGTTTTTT. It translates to CASSPGQGNTGELFF.